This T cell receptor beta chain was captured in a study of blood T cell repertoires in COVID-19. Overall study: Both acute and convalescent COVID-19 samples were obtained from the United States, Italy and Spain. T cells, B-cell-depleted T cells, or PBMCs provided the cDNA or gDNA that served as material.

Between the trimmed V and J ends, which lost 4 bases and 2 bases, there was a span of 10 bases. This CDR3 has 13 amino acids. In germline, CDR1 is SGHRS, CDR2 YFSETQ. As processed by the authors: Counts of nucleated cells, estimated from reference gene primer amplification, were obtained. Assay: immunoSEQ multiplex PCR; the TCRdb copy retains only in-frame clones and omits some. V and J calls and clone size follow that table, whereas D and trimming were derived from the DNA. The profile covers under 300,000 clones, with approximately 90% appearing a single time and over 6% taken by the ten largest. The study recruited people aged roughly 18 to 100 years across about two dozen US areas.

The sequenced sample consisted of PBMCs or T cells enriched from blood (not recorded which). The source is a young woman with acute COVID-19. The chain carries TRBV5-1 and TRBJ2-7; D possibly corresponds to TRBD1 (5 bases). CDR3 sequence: CASSPGQTYEQYF. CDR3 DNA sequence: TGCGCCAGCAGCCCAGGGCAGACCTACGAGCAGTACTTC.